Below, one T cell receptor beta chain is given with its context. Antigen unknown. The sample originates from a study of T cell responses to AZD1222 COVID-19 vaccine. Study-wide background: Pooled samples include second doses given at about 4 or 12 weeks.

Measured with immunoSEQ multiplex PCR; TCRdb has only the in-frame clones, and not every one. The data hold roughly 150,000 clones, with approximately 90% observed a single time. General study results and limits: Donor demographics were predominantly white British with a female majority; clonal diversity may be underestimated. Distributed over spike, vaccine-associated CD4 TCRs predominated at 160-218 and 743-854. Scientists sampled the repertoires only once the peak T cell response had passed.

The sequence came from an adult in good health. The sample here was peripheral blood, taken on day 0 of AZD1222 vaccination.

CDR3 sequence reads: CASSPGRATGELFF. The CDR3 bases are TGTGCCAGCAGCCCAGGGCGCGCCACCGGGGAGCTGTTTTTT. The chain couples TRBV7-9 to TRBJ2-2; D is perhaps TRBD1 (5 bases). The V and J ends lost 5 bases and 4 bases respectively, with 11 bases between them. CDR3 length equals 14 residues. The germline V gene has CDR1 SEHNR and CDR2 FQNEAQ (reference sequence).